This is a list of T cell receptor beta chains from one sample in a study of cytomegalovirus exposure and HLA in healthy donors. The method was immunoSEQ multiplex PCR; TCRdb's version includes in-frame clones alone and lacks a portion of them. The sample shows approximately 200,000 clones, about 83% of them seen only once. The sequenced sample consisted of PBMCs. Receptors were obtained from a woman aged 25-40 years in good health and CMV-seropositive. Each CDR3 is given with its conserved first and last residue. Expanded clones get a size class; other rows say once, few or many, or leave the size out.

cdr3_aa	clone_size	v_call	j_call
CASSLYRDYYEQYF	NA	TRBV5-5	TRBJ2-7
CATSLGGPNTGELFF	NA	TRBV10-3	TRBJ2-2
CASGLAGGGNEQFF	NA	TRBV2	TRBJ2-1
CASGINQSSQGSSNQPQHF	NA	TRBV23-1	TRBJ1-5
CASNGGPDEQFF	NA	TRBV5-6	TRBJ2-1
CAISDPYRLAGDYNEQFF	NA	TRBV10-3	TRBJ2-1
CASSLGRDQPQHF	NA	TRBV10-1	TRBJ1-5
CASSQFGFREQYF	few	TRBV4-1	TRBJ2-7
CASSLVAGRGTGELFF	NA	TRBV7-9	TRBJ2-2
CAIGLAAPTDTQYF	few	TRBV28	TRBJ2-3
CASSKTFESTASRDQPQHF	NA	TRBV21-1	TRBJ1-5
CASTLGEGNREPQHF	NA	TRBV9	TRBJ1-5
CASSGLSGGEQFF	NA	TRBV10-1	TRBJ2-1
CASSPRRGQGAYGYTF	NA	TRBV13	TRBJ1-2
CASSWTGNSYNEQFF	NA	TRBV27	TRBJ2-1
CASSFGTGGYTF	NA	TRBV28	TRBJ1-2
CASSRSSGTGGGEQYF	NA	TRBV4-1	TRBJ2-7
CASTGDRNIQYF	NA	TRBV2	TRBJ2-4
CTSSQDQGQARNTIYF	NA	TRBV1	TRBJ1-3
CASSPLTGNGYTF	NA	TRBV19	TRBJ1-2
CASSTGLAEETQYF	many	TRBV19	TRBJ2-5
CASSDKQGRNSPLHF	NA	TRBV13	TRBJ1-6
CASSDQGYGEAFF	NA	TRBV28	TRBJ1-1
CASSLLQGRLNTEAFF	NA	TRBV27	TRBJ1-1
CASSQESRAIDGYTF	NA	TRBV4-2	TRBJ1-2
CASSQPDRDNQPQHF	NA	TRBV4-2	TRBJ1-5
CASTRRRLAGADEQFF	once	TRBV27	TRBJ2-1
CASSESRGAGTEAFF	NA	TRBV25-1	TRBJ1-1
CASSPRDKPYNEQFF	NA	TRBV7-9	TRBJ2-1
CASSGTGSYEQYF	NA	TRBV27	TRBJ2-7
CASSQKSGTGYGYTF	once	TRBV4-1	TRBJ1-2
CASSPDRDGEAFF	NA	TRBV18	TRBJ1-1
CASSRQAYEQYF	NA	TRBV11-2	TRBJ2-7
CASGLVPGYEQFF	once	TRBV12-5	TRBJ2-1
CASSLWRGFSGYTF	few	TRBV5-6	TRBJ1-2
CASSHADRGPGELFF	NA	TRBV4-3	TRBJ2-2
CATSRGDRGLSEQYF	NA	TRBV15	TRBJ2-7
CASTDLISGNTIYF	NA	TRBV9	TRBJ1-3
CASSFVGGGYNEQFF	NA	TRBV28	TRBJ2-1
CASSISSSGGEVDTQYF	NA	TRBV19	TRBJ2-3
CASSLKTGNEQFF	NA	TRBV27	TRBJ2-1
CASSLDPGGPPYEQYF	NA	TRBV13	NA
CASSLSRGRPLHF	NA	TRBV27	TRBJ1-6
CASSFSGNTEAFF	NA	TRBV5-1	TRBJ1-1
CASSPGGTVEAFF	once	TRBV28	TRBJ1-1
CASSPRGWPKETQYF	NA	TRBV9	TRBJ2-5
CASSSPTRLNSPLHF	NA	TRBV6-5	TRBJ1-6
CASSLLVGFATSVTGELFF	once	TRBV27	TRBJ2-2
CASSLRLAGALPTDTQYF	NA	TRBV7-2	TRBJ2-3
CASNKQDTYNEQFF	NA	TRBV5-1	TRBJ2-1
CASSLGLGLVETQYF	NA	TRBV18	TRBJ2-5
CASSPTSGSSDTQYF	NA	TRBV6-5	TRBJ2-3
CASSVEQGGVYGYTF	NA	TRBV9	TRBJ1-2